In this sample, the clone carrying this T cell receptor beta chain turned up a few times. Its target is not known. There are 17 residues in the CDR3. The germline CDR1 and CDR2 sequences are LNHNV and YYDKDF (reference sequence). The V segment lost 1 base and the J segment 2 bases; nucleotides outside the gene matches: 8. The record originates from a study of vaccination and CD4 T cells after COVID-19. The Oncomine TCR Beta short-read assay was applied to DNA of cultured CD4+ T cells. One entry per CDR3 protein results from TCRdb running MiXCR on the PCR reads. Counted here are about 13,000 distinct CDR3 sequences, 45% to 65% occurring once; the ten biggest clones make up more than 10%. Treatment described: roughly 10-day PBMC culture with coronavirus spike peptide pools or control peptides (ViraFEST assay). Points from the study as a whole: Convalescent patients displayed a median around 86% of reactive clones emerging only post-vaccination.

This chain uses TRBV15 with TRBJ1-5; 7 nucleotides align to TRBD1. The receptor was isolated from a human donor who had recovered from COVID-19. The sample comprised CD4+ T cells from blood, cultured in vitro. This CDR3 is CATSRGLGDRGNQPQHF. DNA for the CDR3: TGTGCCACCAGCAGAGGATTGGGTGACAGGGGCAATCAGCCCCAGCATTTT.